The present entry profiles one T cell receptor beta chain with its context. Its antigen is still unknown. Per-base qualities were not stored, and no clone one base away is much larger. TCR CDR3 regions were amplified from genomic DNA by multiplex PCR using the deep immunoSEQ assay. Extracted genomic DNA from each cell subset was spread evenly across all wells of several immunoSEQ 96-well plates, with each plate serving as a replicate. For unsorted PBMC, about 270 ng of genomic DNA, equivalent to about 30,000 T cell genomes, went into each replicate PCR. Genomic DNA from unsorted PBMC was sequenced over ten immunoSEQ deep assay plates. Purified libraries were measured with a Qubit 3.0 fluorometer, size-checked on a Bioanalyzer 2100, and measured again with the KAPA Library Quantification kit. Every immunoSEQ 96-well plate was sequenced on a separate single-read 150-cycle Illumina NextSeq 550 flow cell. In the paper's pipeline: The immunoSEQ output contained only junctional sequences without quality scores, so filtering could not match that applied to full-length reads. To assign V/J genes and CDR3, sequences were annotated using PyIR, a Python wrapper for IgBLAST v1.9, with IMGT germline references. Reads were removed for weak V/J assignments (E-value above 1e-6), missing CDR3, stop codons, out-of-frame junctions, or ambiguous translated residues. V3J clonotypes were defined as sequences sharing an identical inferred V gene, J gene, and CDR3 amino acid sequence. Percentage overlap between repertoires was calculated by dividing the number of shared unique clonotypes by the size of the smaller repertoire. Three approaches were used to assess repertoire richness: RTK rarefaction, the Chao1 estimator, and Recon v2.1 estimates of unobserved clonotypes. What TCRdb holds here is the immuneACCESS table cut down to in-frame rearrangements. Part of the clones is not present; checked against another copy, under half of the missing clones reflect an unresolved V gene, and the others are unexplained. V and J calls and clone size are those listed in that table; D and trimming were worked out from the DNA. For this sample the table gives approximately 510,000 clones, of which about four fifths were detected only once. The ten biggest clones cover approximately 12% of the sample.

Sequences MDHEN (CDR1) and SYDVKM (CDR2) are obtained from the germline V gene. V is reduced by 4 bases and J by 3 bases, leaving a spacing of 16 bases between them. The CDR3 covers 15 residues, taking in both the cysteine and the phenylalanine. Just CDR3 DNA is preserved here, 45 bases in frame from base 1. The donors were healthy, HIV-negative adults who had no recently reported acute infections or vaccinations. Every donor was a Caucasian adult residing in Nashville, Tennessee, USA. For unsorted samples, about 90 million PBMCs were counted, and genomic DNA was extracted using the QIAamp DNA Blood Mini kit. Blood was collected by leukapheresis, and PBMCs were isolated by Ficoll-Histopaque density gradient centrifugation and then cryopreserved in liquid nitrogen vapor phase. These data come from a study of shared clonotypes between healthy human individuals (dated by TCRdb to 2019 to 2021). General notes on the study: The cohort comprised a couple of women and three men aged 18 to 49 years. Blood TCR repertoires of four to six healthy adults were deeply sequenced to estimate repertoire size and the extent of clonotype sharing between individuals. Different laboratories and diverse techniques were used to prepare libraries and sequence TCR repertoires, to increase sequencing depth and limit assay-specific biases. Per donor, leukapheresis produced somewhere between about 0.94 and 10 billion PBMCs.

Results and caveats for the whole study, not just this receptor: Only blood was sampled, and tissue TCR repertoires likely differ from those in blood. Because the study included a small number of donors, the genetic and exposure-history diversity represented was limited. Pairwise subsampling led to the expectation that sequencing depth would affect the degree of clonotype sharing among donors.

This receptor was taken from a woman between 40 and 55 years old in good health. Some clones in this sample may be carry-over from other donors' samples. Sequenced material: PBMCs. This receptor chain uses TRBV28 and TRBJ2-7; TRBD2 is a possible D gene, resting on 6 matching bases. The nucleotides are TGTGCCAGCAGTTGGGGGGTTGGGAGCGGCTACGAGCAGTACTTC. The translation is CASSWGVGSGYEQYF.